This entry describes one T cell receptor beta chain. This record comes from a study of T cells after yellow fever vaccination. A 5'RACE template-switching step, the method used to make TCR cDNA, added a universal primer site and UMIs. A single record per CDR3 protein comes from TCRdb applying MiXCR to the 5' RACE reads. The sample includes just under 600,000 distinct CDR3 sequences, roughly 13% of them seen just once. The germline V gene has CDR1 DFQATT and CDR2 SNEGSKA (reference sequence). V trimming: 6 bases; J trimming: 6 bases; junction bases outside the gene matches: 7. CDR3 length equals 13 residues.

The specimen comprised PBMCs, sampled on the day of the yellow fever booster vaccination. The gene calls are TRBV20-1 and TRBJ1-4, with 7 bases that match TRBD1. The origin of this receptor is a young man who received the YFV17D yellow fever vaccine. CDR3 sequence reads: CSAGQAGYEKLFF. The CDR3 DNA is TGCAGTGCAGGACAGGCGGGGTATGAAAAACTGTTTTTT.